This T cell receptor (beta chain) was sequenced in a study of blood T cell repertoires in COVID-19. On the study more broadly: Nucleic acid was either cDNA or gDNA, and it came from T cells, B-cell-depleted T cells, or PBMCs.

Repertoires were generated with immunoSEQ multiplex PCR, while TCRdb's copy carries only in-frame clones and drops some. The data hold about 150,000 clones, with 75% to 90% observed a single time. There are 17 residues in the CDR3. V dropped 6 bases and J dropped 3; count of bases not matched to a gene: 12. Germline values: CDR1 MNHEY, CDR2 SMNVEV (reference sequence). The origin of this receptor is a man aged 55-75 years with active or convalescent COVID-19. The V call is TRBV27, the J call TRBJ1-4; 8 bases align to TRBD1. Sequenced sample: peripheral blood. The CDR3 here is CASSPDRVPLANEKLFF. The CDR3 nucleotides read TGTGCCAGCAGCCCGGACAGGGTCCCACTAGCTAATGAAAAACTGTTTTTT.